The 13 T cell receptor beta chains listed next were all sequenced from one sample in a study of Ad26.COV2.S vaccination and SARS-CoV-2 variants. The data were produced by immunoSEQ multiplex PCR, yet TCRdb's version contains in-frame clones alone and is incomplete. This sample has some 180,000 clones, with roughly nine tenths found just once. The specimen was peripheral blood, collected after recovery from COVID-19. The receptors shown here come from a human donor who had recovered from COVID-19.

The rearrangement links TRBV9 to TRBJ2-5; maybe TRBD2 (5 bases). CDR3 length equals 14 residues. Germline V lookup: CDR1 SGDLS, CDR2 YYNGEE. V was pared by 4 bases and J by 9 bases, with 19 bases between. The CDR3 here is CASSPRPGVRAQYF. For the CDR3, the DNA is TGTGCCAGCAGCCCCAGACCCGGCGTGAGGGCCCAGTACTTC.

This CDR3 reads CASSLDKGVGETQYF. The DNA of the CDR3 is TGTGCCAGCAGCTTGGATAAGGGGGTCGGAGAGACCCAGTACTTC. The V gene is TRBV5-4, the J gene TRBJ2-5, with D maybe TRBD1 (6 bases). The CDR3 consists of 15 residues. V was pared by 0 bases and J by 4 bases, with 13 bases between. Germline V gene lookup returns CDR1 SGHNT and CDR2 YYREEE (reference sequence).

V and J are TRBV11-2 and TRBJ2-1, with TRBD2 matching over 8 bases. The germline V gene has CDR1 SGHAT and CDR2 FQNNGV. Germline trimming cut 2 bases from V and 4 bases from J; bases unmatched to any gene: 4. There are 15 residues in the CDR3. CDR3 sequence reads: CASSLPASGYNEQFF. Written as DNA, the CDR3 is TGTGCCAGCAGCTTACCGGCTAGCGGGTACAATGAGCAGTTCTTC.

The V and J genes are TRBV6-5 and TRBJ1-1; D ambiguous. Germline V gene lookup returns CDR1 MNHEY and CDR2 SVGAGI. CDR3 length: 11 amino acids. Deletions cut 6 bases from V and 1 base from J, with 3 bases between. This CDR3 is CASSENTEAFF. The CDR3 region has the DNA TGTGCCAGCAGCGAGAACACTGAAGCTTTCTTT.

This clone was picked up a small number of times. V and J are TRBV7-8 and TRBJ2-3; D perhaps matches TRBD2 (6 bases). CDR1 and CDR2 from the germline V gene are SGHVS and FQNEAQ. Trimming took off 5 bases at V and 0 bases at J, with 18 bases between the two ends. The CDR3 contains 17 residues. CDR3 nucleotide sequence: TGTGCCAGCAGCCGATTTCGGGACTTACATAGCACAGATACGCAGTATTTT. Protein product: CASSRFRDLHSTDTQYF. Full variable domain (remainder filled in from reference TRBV7-8 and TRBJ2-3): GAGVSQSPRYKVAKRGQDVALRCDPISGHVSLFWYQQALGQGPEFLTYFQNEAQLDKSGLPSDRFFAERPEGSVSTLKIQRTQQEDSAVYLCASSRFRDLHSTDTQYFGPGTRLTVL.

This chain uses TRBV5-1 with TRBJ2-5, with 10 bases fitting TRBD2. Per the germline V gene, CDR1 is SGHRS and CDR2 is YFSETQ. With 4 bases clipped from V and 5 bases from J, the junction kept 2 bases outside the gene matches. This CDR3 region has 13 residues. The CDR3 nucleotides are TGCGCCAGCAGCCCGACTAGCGGGGAGACCCAGTACTTC. It specifies CASSPTSGETQYF.

This chain connects TRBV5-1 to TRBJ2-7; D is perhaps TRBD2 (6 bases). The CDR3 sequence is 18 residues long. V lost 1 base and J lost 3, with 23 bases in between. The germline CDR1 and CDR2 sequences are SGHRS and YFSETQ. The DNA of the CDR3 is TGCGCCAGCAGCTTGAGAGGGGACTTAAGCCGCTACCACTACGAGCAGTACTTC. Its protein product is CASSLRGDLSRYHYEQYF.

This clone was seen only once. The chain recombines TRBV11-3 with TRBJ2-5; the match to TRBD1 covers 11 bases. Germline CDR1 reads SGHNT; CDR2 reads YENEEA. The CDR3 runs to 15 residues. Trimming at V came to 4 bases and at J to 2 bases, leaving 3 bases not matched to a gene. Here the CDR3 reads CASSSGTGGQETQYF. In nucleotides, the CDR3 is TGTGCCAGCAGCTCCGGGACAGGGGGTCAAGAGACCCAGTACTTC.

J is TRBJ1-5 and V is TRBV6-6, with D perhaps TRBD1 (6 bases). This CDR3 contains 13 residues. V was trimmed by 6 bases and J by 6 bases, leaving 12 bases between them. In germline, CDR1 is MNHNY, CDR2 SVGAGI (reference sequence). The CDR3 sequence is CASRFDRTQPQHF. The CDR3 bases are TGTGCCAGCAGATTCGACAGGACTCAGCCCCAGCATTTT.

The V gene is TRBV20-1, the J gene TRBJ2-2; D may be TRBD2 (5 bases). The germline V gene encodes CDR1 DFQATT and CDR2 SNEGSKA (reference sequence). Deletions cut 6 bases from V and 7 bases from J, with 9 bases between. The length of the CDR3 is 11 residues. The CDR3 DNA is TGCAGTGCCCGTCGGGGCGGGGAGCTGTTTTTT. Translation: CSARRGGELFF.

This chain links TRBV28 with TRBJ2-7; 7 nucleotides match TRBD2. In germline, CDR1 is MDHEN, CDR2 SYDVKM. CDR3 size: 14 residues. The V segment lost 2 bases and the J segment 5 bases; nucleotides outside the gene matches: 6. CDR3 DNA sequence: TGTGCCAGCAGTTTACGGGGGGTCGAAAACGAGCAGTACTTC. This encodes CASSLRGVENEQYF.

The chain employs TRBV6-5 and TRBJ2-1, with D possibly matching TRBD2 (7 bases). Trimming shortened V by 11 bases and J by 8 bases, and 19 bases separated the two germline ends. CDR1 is MNHEY and CDR2 is SVGAGI in the germline V gene. The CDR3 is 13 residues long. In nucleotides, the CDR3 is TGTGCCGGAGGGGCGGGGGCCTTATATGAGCAGTTCTTC. Translated, it gives CAGGAGALYEQFF.

The chain joins TRBV5-6 to TRBJ2-7; 7 nucleotides line up with TRBD1. CDR1 and CDR2 from the germline V gene are SGHDT and YYEEEE. CDR3 size: 15 residues. Trimming removed 5 bases from V and 1 base from J; junction bases left unmatched: 9. The CDR3: CASSLTGTVSYEQYF. The CDR3 bases are TGTGCCAGCAGTCTGACCGGGACAGTATCCTACGAGCAGTACTTC.